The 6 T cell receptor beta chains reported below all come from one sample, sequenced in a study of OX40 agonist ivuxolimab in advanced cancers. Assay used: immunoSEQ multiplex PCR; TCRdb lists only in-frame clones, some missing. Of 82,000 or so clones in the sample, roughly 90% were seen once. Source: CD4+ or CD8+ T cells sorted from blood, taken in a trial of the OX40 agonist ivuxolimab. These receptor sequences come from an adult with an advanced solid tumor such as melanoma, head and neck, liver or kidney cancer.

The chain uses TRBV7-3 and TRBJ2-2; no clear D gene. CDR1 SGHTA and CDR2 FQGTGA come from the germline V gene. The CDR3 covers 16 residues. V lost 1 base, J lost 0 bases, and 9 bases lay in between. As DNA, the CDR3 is TGTGCCAGCAGCTTAAGGTCCAAGGCGAACACCGGGGAGCTGTTTTTT. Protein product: CASSLRSKANTGELFF. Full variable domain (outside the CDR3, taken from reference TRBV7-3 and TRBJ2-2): GAGVSQTPSNKVTEKGKYVELRCDPISGHTALYWYRQSLGQGPEFLIYFQGTGAADDSGLPNDRFFAVRPEGSVSTLKIQRTERGDSAVYLCASSLRSKANTGELFFGEGSRLTVL.

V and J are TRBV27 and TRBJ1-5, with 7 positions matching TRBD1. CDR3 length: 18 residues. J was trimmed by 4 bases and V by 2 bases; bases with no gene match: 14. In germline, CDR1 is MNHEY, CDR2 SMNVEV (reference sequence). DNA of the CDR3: TGTGCCAGCAGTTTACTTCGGCCGGGACAGTCTAAAAATCAGCCCCAGCATTTT. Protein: CASSLLRPGQSKNQPQHF.

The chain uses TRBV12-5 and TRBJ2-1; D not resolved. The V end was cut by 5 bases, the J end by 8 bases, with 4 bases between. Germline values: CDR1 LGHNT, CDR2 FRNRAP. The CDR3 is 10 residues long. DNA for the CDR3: TGTGCTAGTGGTCTCGATGAGCAGTTCTTC. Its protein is CASGLDEQFF.

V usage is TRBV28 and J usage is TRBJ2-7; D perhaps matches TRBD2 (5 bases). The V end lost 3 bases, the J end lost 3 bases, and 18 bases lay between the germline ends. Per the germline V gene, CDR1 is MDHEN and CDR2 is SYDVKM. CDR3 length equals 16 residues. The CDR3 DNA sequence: TGTGCCAGCAGTTTCCGGGGTCTAGGGTCGGACTACGAGCAGTACTTC. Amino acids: CASSFRGLGSDYEQYF.

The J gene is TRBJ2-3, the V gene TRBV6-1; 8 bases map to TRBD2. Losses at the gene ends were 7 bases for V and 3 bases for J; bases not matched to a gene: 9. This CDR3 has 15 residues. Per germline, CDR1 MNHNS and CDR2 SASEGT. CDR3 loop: CASNGLAGSTDTQYF. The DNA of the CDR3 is TGTGCCAGCAATGGTCTAGCGGGTAGTACAGATACGCAGTATTTT.

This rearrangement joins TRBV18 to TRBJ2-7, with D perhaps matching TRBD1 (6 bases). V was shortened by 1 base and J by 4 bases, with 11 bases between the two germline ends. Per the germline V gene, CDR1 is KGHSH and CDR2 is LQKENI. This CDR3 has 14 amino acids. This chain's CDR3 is CASSPRQGTYEQYF. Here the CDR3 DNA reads TGTGCCAGCTCACCACGCCAGGGGACATACGAGCAGTACTTC.